These 21 T cell receptor beta chains were sequenced from one sample in a study of blood T cell repertoires in COVID-19. The repertoire was sequenced with immunoSEQ multiplex PCR; TCRdb's copy has only in-frame clones and lacks some. Found here are 200,000 to 250,000 clones, roughly 85% of them singletons; the top ten hold about 2.4%. The material sequenced was peripheral blood. The receptors were gathered from a woman aged 70-85 years with COVID-19, enrolled during active disease.

This sequence joins TRBV27 and TRBJ1-5; D is ambiguous. Germline CDR1 is MNHEY and CDR2 is SMNVEV (reference sequence). With 6 bases removed from V and 2 bases from J, the gap between germline ends came to 5 bases. This CDR3 is built from 12 residues. The CDR3 nucleotides are TGTGCCAGCAGGTCAGGCAATCAGCCCCAGCATTTT. This codes for CASRSGNQPQHF.

The V gene is TRBV7-2, the J gene TRBJ1-2; a possible D gene is TRBD1 (6 bases). The CDR3 length is 15 residues. Trimming took 5 bases from V and 2 from J, leaving 15 bases between them. CDR1 is SGHTA and CDR2 is FQGNSA in the germline V gene. As DNA, the CDR3 is TGTGCCAGCAGCCCCAGACGGGACACAAACTATGGCTACACCTTC. It is translated as CASSPRRDTNYGYTF. Full variable domain (remainder filled in from reference TRBV7-2 and TRBJ1-2): GAGVSQSPSNKVTEKGKDVELRCDPISGHTALYWYRQSLGQGLEFLIYFQGNSAPDKSGLPSDRFSAERTGGSVSTLTIQRTQQEDSAVYLCASSPRRDTNYGYTFGSGTRLTVV.

This chain uses TRBV6-5 with TRBJ2-7; 8 bases fit TRBD1. This CDR3 spans 15 amino acids. J lost 1 base, V lost 6 bases, and 8 bases had no gene match. Per the germline V gene, CDR1 is MNHEY and CDR2 is SVGAGI. The CDR3 region is CASRDPGGLSYEQYF. The CDR3 DNA sequence: TGTGCCAGCAGGGACCCAGGGGGCCTATCCTACGAGCAGTACTTC.

The rearrangement joins TRBV27 to TRBJ2-7; 8 bases are a match to TRBD1. The ends lost 7 bases at V and 0 bases at J; junction bases unmatched: 5. The germline V gene has CDR1 MNHEY and CDR2 SMNVEV (reference sequence). The CDR3 contains 14 residues. CDR3 in amino acids: CASKRTGTSYEQYF. DNA for the CDR3: TGTGCCAGCAAACGGACAGGGACCTCCTACGAGCAGTACTTC.

The CDR3 spells CASSENQGLGGYTF. In nucleotides, the CDR3 is TGTGCCAGCAGTGAAAATCAGGGACTAGGTGGCTACACCTTC. The J gene is TRBJ1-2, the V gene TRBV6-4; D is possibly TRBD1 (5 bases). The CDR3 extends over 14 amino acids. Trimming shortened V by 3 bases and J by 7 bases, and 15 bases separated the two germline ends. Germline CDR1 and CDR2: MRHNA and SNTAGT.

The genes are TRBV7-6 and TRBJ2-7; perhaps TRBD1 as D (6 bases). The CDR3 is 15 residues long. Per the germline V gene, CDR1 is SGHVS and CDR2 is FNYEAQ. V dropped 4 bases and J dropped 6 bases, with 19 bases sitting between them. The CDR3 sequence: CASSSVQGGVAEQYF. The CDR3 DNA reads TGTGCCAGCAGCTCAGTACAGGGTGGGGTGGCCGAGCAGTACTTC.

Here the CDR3 reads CASSAGETQYF. CDR3 in DNA: TGTGCCAGCAGCGCGGGGGAGACCCAGTACTTC. The chain is built from TRBV6-5 and TRBJ2-5; tentatively, D is TRBD2 (6 bases). V gave up 6 bases and J gave up 5 bases, with 7 bases separating them. Germline CDR1 MNHEY, CDR2 SVGAGI. This CDR3 contains 11 residues.

J is TRBJ2-7 and V is TRBV29-1; D is possibly TRBD1 (6 bases). The CDR3 covers 12 residues. Germline V gene lookup returns CDR1 SQVTM and CDR2 ANQGSEA. Trimming removed 5 bases at V and 4 bases at J, with 12 bases between. CDR3 loop: CSVPGGRYEQYF. CDR3 bases: TGCAGCGTTCCTGGGGGCAGATACGAGCAGTACTTC.

The rearrangement links TRBV2 to TRBJ1-5; D is undetermined. The CDR3 consists of 16 residues. Trimming took 5 bases from V and 0 from J, leaving 14 bases between them. The V gene's germline CDR1 is SNHLY and CDR2 FYNNEI. DNA of the CDR3: TGTGCCAGCAGTCTGGAATCGGCGGATAGCAATCAGCCCCAGCATTTT. Translating gives CASSLESADSNQPQHF.

This chain links TRBV4-3 with TRBJ2-2; possible D gene TRBD2, 5 bases. Trimming cost V 4 bases and J 4 bases, with 10 bases left between them. CDR1 LGHNA and CDR2 YSLEER come from the germline V gene. CDR3 length: 14 amino acids. DNA of the CDR3: TGCGCCAGCAGCCCCGTTACTAGCACCGGGGAGCTGTTTTTT. It yields the protein CASSPVTSTGELFF.

The chain employs TRBV19 and TRBJ2-4; 10 bases fit TRBD2. Looked up from germline, CDR1 is LNHDA and CDR2 is SQIVND (reference sequence). The CDR3 runs 17 residues. Trimming took 3 bases from V and 8 from J; bases not matched to a gene: 13. CDR3: CASSIIGASGGGDIQYF. The CDR3 DNA reads TGTGCCAGTAGTATTATCGGGGCTAGCGGGGGAGGGGACATTCAGTACTTC. Variable domain in full (rest from reference TRBV19 and TRBJ2-4): DGGITQSPKYLFRKEGQNVTLSCEQNLNHDAMYWYRQDPGQGLRLIYYSQIVNDFQKGDIAEGYSVSREKKESFPLTVTSAQKNPTAFYLCASSIIGASGGGDIQYFGAGTRLSVL.

V and J are TRBV18 and TRBJ2-6; maybe TRBD2 (5 bases). The CDR3 spans 13 residues. V shed 6 bases and J shed 4 bases, with 7 bases lying between them. Germline CDR1 and CDR2: KGHSH and LQKENI. The CDR3 nucleotides are TGTGCCAGCTCTCCGGGGGGGGCCAACGTCCTGACTTTC. Translation gives CASSPGGANVLTF.

The chain employs TRBV7-9 and TRBJ2-3; 9 bases agree with TRBD1. The germline CDR1 and CDR2 sequences are SEHNR and FQNEAQ (reference sequence). This CDR3 spans 15 amino acids. Trimming cost V 5 bases and J 0 bases; bases outside gene matches: 3. The CDR3: CASSKDRGSTDTQYF. DNA for the CDR3: TGTGCCAGCAGCAAGGACAGGGGTAGCACAGATACGCAGTATTTT.

J is TRBJ1-6 and V is TRBV30; 9 nucleotides align to TRBD1. Germline CDR1 and CDR2: GTSNPN and SVGIG (reference sequence). The junction had 7 bases not matched to a gene; V was cut back by 1 base and J by 0 bases. This CDR3 spans 18 amino acids. CDR3 nucleotide sequence: TGTGCCTGGAGTGCGGACAGGGGACTCCCCTCCTATAATTCACCCCTCCACTTT. Translation: CAWSADRGLPSYNSPLHF. The full variable domain, completed using reference TRBV30 and TRBJ1-6, is SQTIHQWPATLVQPVGSPLSLECTVEGTSNPNLYWYRQAAGRGLQLLFYSVGIGQISSEVPQNLSASRPQDRQFILSSKKLLLSDSGFYLCAWSADRGLPSYNSPLHFGNGTRLTVT.

The chain is built from TRBV27 and TRBJ2-2, with 7 bases aligning to TRBD1. The V and J ends lost 6 bases and 5 bases, in that order; junction bases with no gene match: 9. Germline CDR1 MNHEY, CDR2 SMNVEV (reference sequence). This CDR3 contains 15 residues. The CDR3 sequence: CASSPGTDRTGELFF. CDR3 nucleotides: TGTGCCAGCAGCCCCGGGACAGATCGGACCGGGGAGCTGTTTTTT.

V is TRBV7-9 and J is TRBJ1-2; D uncertain. Germline V lookup: CDR1 SEHNR, CDR2 FQNEAQ (reference sequence). The CDR3 totals 13 residues. Trimming cost V 5 bases and J 4 bases, with 11 bases left between them. CDR3: CASSTEVVYGYTF. The CDR3 DNA reads as TGTGCCAGCAGCACCGAGGTTGTCTATGGCTACACCTTC. Together with reference TRBV7-9 and TRBJ1-2, the CDR3 gives the full variable domain: DTGVSQNPRHKITKRGQNVTFRCDPISEHNRLYWYRQTLGQGPEFLTYFQNEAQLEKSRLLSDRFSAERPKGSFSTLEIQRTEQGDSAMYLCASSTEVVYGYTFGSGTRLTVV.

The rearrangement uses TRBV7-2 and TRBJ2-7; 9 nucleotides align to TRBD1. The junction had 7 bases not matched to a gene; V was cut back by 5 bases and J by 5 bases. The CDR3 is 14 amino acids. Per the germline V gene, CDR1 is SGHTA and CDR2 is FQGNSA. The CDR3 nucleotides are TGTGCCAGCAGCCCCCGGGACAGGGACCACGAGCAGTACTTC. Translation: CASSPRDRDHEQYF.

The chain is built from TRBV4-2 and TRBJ1-2; a weak D match, TRBD1 (5 bases). The V end lost 0 bases, the J end lost 3 bases, and 23 bases lay between the germline ends. The germline V gene encodes CDR1 LGHNA and CDR2 YNFKEQ. This CDR3 spans 19 amino acids. The CDR3 protein is CASSQDLTYRLPLDYGYTF. CDR3 nucleotides: TGTGCCAGCAGCCAAGATCTAACGTACAGGCTCCCCCTGGACTATGGCTACACCTTC.

V gene TRBV4-1 combines with J gene TRBJ1-5; TRBD1 aligns across 8 bases. Per the germline V gene, CDR1 is MGHRA and CDR2 is YSYEKL. The CDR3 sequence is 15 residues long. Trimming at V came to 2 bases and at J to 6 bases, leaving 6 bases not matched to a gene. CDR3 nucleotides: TGCGCCAGCAGCCAAACAGGGGGGGGAGGTCAGCCCCAGCATTTT. This translates into CASSQTGGGGQPQHF.

The chain employs TRBV9 and TRBJ2-1; 7 bases are a match to TRBD1. The ends lost 4 bases at V and 7 bases at J; junction bases unmatched: 8. Germline loops: CDR1 SGDLS, CDR2 YYNGEE. CDR3 length: 14 amino acids. The CDR3 sequence: CASSPTGQVNEQFF. CDR3 sequence (DNA): TGTGCCAGCAGCCCTACTGGACAGGTTAATGAGCAGTTCTTC.

This clone came up a few times. The V gene is TRBV19, the J gene TRBJ1-1; tentatively, D is TRBD1 (6 bases). CDR3 length: 15 amino acids. The germline gives CDR1 LNHDA, CDR2 SQIVND (reference sequence). The V and J ends lost 1 base and 3 bases respectively, with 12 bases between them. In nucleotides, the CDR3 is TGTGCCAGTAGTATAGTGGGGAAGGGGGACACTGAAGCTTTCTTT. It is translated as CASSIVGKGDTEAFF.